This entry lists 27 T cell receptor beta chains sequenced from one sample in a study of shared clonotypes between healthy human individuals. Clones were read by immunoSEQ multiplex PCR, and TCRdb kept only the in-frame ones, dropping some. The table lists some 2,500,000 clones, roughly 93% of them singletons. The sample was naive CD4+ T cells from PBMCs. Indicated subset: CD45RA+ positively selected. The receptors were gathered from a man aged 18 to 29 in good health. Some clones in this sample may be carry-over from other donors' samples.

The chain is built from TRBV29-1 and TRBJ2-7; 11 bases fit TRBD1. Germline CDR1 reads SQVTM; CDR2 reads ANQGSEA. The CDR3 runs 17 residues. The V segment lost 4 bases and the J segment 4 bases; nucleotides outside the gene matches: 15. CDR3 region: CSVGPRGGQGALYEQYF. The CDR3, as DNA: TGCAGCGTTGGCCCCCGGGGAGGACAGGGGGCGCTTTACGAGCAGTACTTC.

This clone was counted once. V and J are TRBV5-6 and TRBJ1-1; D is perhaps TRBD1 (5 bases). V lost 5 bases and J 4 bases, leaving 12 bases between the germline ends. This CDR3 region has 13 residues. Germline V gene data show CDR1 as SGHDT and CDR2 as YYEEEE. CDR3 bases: TGTGCCAGCAGGAGCCAGGGCTCCACTGAAGCTTTCTTT. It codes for CASRSQGSTEAFF.

The CDR3 sequence: CASSLGVRGLRYEQYF. The CDR3 DNA reads as TGTGCCAGCAGCTTAGGTGTCAGGGGGCTTCGCTACGAGCAGTACTTC. V is TRBV7-2 and J is TRBJ2-7; the match to TRBD1 covers 8 bases. With 1 base clipped from V and 3 bases from J, the junction kept 8 bases outside the gene matches. Per germline, CDR1 SGHTA and CDR2 FQGNSA. This CDR3 region has 16 residues.

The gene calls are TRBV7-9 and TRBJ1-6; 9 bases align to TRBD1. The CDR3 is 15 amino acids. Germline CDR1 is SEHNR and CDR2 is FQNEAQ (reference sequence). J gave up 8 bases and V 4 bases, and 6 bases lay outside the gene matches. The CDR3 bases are TGTGCCAGCAGCTCCTGGGACAGGGTAGATTCACCCCTCCACTTT. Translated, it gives CASSSWDRVDSPLHF.

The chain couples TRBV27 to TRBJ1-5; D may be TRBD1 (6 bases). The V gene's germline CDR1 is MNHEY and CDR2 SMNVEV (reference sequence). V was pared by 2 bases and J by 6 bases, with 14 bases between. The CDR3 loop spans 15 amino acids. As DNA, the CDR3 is TGTGCCAGCAGTTTAAGGGGGGGGACATTTCAGCCCCAGCATTTT. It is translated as CASSLRGGTFQPQHF.

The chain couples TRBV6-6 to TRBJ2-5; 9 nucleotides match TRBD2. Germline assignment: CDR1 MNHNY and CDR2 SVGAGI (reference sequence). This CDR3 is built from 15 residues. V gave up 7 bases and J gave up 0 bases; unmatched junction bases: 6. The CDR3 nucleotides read TGTGCCAGCACGTTGACTAGCGGCTACCAAGAGACCCAGTACTTC. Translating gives CASTLTSGYQETQYF.

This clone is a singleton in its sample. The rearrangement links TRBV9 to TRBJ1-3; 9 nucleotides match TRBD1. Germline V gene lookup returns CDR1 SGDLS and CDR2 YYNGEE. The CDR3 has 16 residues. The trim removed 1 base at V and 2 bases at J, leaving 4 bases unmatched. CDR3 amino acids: CASSVSTGGPGNTIYF. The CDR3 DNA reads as TGTGCCAGCAGCGTATCAACAGGGGGCCCTGGAAACACCATATATTTT.

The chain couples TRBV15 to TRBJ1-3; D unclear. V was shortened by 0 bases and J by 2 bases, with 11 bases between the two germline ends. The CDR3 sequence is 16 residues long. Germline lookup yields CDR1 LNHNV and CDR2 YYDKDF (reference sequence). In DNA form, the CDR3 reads TGTGCCACCAGCAGAGATTTGGCGTCGGCTGGAAACACCATATATTTT. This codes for CATSRDLASAGNTIYF.

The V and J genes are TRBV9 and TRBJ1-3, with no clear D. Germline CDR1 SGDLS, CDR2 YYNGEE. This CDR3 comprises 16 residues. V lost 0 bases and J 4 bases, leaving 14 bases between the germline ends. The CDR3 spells CASSVAEGNFGNTIYF. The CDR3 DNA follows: TGTGCCAGCAGCGTAGCTGAAGGTAACTTCGGAAACACCATATATTTT.

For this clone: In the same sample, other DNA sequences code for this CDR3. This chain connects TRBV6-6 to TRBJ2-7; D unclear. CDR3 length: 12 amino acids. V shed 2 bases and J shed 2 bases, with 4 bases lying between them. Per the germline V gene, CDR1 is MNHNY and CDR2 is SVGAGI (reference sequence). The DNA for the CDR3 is TGTGCCAGCAGTTACCTGGCCTACGAGCAGTACTTC. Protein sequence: CASSYLAYEQYF.

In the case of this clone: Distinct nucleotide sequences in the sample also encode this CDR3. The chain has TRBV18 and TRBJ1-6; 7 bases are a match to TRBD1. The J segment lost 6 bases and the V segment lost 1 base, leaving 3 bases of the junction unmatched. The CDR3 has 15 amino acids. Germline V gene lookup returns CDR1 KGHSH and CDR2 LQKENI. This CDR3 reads CASSPLQGINSPLHF. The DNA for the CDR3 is TGTGCCAGCTCACCACTACAGGGGATTAATTCACCCCTCCACTTT.

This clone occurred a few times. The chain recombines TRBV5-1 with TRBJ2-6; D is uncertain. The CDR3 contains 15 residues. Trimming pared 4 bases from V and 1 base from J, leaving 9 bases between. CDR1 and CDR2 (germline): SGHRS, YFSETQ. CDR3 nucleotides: TGCGCCAGCAGCCCCCCTGAGTCTGGGGCCAACGTCCTGACTTTC. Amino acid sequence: CASSPPESGANVLTF.

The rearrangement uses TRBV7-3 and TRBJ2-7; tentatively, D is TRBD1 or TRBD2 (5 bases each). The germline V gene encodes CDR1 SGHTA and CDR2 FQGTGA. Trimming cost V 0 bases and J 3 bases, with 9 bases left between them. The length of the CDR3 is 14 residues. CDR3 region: CASSLTGTDYEQYF. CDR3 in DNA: TGTGCCAGCAGCTTAACCGGGACCGACTACGAGCAGTACTTC.

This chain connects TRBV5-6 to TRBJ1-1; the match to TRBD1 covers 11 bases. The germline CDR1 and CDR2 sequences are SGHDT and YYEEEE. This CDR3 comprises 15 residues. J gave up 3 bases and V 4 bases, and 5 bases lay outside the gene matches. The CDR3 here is CASSIRDRGDTEAFF. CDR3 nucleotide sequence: TGTGCCAGCAGCATCAGGGACAGGGGGGACACTGAAGCTTTCTTT.

The chain's CDR3 is CASSPGTTRGNEQFF. The CDR3 coding sequence is TGTGCCAGTAGTCCCGGGACTACAAGGGGGAATGAGCAGTTCTTC. The chain carries TRBV19 and TRBJ2-1; a possible D gene is TRBD2 (7 bases). V was trimmed by 5 bases and J by 7 bases, leaving 18 bases between them. CDR3 length equals 15 residues. CDR1 is LNHDA and CDR2 is SQIVND in the germline V gene (reference sequence).

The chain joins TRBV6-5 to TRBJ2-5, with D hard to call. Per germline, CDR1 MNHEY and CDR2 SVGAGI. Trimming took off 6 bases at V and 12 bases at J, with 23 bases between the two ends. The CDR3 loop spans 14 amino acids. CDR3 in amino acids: CASSQTSRRGPKYF. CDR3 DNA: TGTGCCAGCAGCCAGACCTCCCGAAGAGGTCCCAAGTACTTC.

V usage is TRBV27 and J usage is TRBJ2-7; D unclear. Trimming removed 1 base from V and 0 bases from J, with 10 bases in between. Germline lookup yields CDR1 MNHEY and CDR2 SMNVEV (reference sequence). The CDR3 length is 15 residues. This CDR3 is CASSLLWGSSYEQYF. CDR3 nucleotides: TGTGCCAGCAGTTTATTATGGGGTAGCTCCTACGAGCAGTACTTC.

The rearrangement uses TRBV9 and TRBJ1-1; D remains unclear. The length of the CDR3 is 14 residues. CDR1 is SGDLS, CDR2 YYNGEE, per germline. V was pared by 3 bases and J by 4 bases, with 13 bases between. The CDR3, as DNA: TGTGCCAGCAGCGCCAGGTCCGGAGTCACTGAAGCTTTCTTT. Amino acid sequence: CASSARSGVTEAFF.

CDR3 loop: CASRLGGRGRTSNQPQHF. The CDR3 nucleotides are TGTGCCAGCCGACTAGGGGGCAGGGGGCGAACGAGCAATCAGCCCCAGCATTTT. The rearrangement links TRBV28 to TRBJ1-5, with 8 bases fitting TRBD1. Trimming took 8 bases from V and 1 from J; bases not matched to a gene: 16. This CDR3 is 18 amino acids long. Germline-derived CDR1 and CDR2 are MDHEN and SYDVKM.

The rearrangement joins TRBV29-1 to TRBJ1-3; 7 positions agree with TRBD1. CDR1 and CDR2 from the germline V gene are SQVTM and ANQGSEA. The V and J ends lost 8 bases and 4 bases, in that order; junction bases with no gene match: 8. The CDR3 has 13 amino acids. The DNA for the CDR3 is TGCAGCCCCCGGGACAGAACGGGAAACACCATATATTTT. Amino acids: CSPRDRTGNTIYF.

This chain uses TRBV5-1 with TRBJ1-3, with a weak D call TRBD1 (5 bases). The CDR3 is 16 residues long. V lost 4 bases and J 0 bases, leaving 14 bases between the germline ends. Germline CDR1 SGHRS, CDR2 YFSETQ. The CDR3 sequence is CASSPGRSSSGNTIYF. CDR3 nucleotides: TGCGCCAGCAGCCCGGGGCGATCCTCCTCTGGAAACACCATATATTTT.

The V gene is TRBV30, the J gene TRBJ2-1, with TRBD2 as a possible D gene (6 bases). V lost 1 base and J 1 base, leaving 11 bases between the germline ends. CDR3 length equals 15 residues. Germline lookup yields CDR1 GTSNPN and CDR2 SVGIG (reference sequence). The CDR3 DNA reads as TGTGCCTGGAGTGGAATGCGGGGATCCTACAATGAGCAGTTCTTC. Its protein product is CAWSGMRGSYNEQFF. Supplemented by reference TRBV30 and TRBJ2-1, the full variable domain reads SQTIHQWPATLVQPVGSPLSLECTVEGTSNPNLYWYRQAAGRGLQLLFYSVGIGQISSEVPQNLSASRPQDRQFILSSKKLLLSDSGFYLCAWSGMRGSYNEQFFGPGTRLTVL.

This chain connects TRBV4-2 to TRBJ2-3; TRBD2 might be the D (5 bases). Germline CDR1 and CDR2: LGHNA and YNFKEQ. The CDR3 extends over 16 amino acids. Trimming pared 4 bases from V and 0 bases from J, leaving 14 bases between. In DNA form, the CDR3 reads TGTGCCAGCAGCCTTGAGCGGCAAACTAGCACAGATACGCAGTATTTT. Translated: CASSLERQTSTDTQYF.

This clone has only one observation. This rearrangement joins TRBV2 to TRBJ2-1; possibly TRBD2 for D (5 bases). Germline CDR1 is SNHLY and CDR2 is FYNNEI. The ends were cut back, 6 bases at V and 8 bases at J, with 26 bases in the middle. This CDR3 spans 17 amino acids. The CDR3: CASRLPAGLYGGDEQFF. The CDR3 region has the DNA TGTGCCAGCAGGTTACCGGCGGGCCTCTACGGTGGGGATGAGCAGTTCTTC. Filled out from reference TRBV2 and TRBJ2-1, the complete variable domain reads EPEVTQTPSHQVTQMGQEVILRCVPISNHLYFYWYRQILGQKVEFLVSFYNNEISEKSEIFDDQFSVERPDGSNFTLKIRSTKLEDSAMYFCASRLPAGLYGGDEQFFGPGTRLTVL.

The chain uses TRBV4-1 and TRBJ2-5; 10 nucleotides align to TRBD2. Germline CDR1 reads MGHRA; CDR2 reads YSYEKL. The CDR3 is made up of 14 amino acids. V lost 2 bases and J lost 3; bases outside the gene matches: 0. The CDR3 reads CASSQTSGEETQYF. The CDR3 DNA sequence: TGCGCCAGCAGCCAAACTAGCGGGGAAGAGACCCAGTACTTC.

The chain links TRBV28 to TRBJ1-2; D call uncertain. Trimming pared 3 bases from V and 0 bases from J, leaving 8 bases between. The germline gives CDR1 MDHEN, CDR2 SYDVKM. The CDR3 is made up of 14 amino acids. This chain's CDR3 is CASSFGLANYGYTF. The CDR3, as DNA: TGTGCCAGCAGTTTCGGGCTCGCTAACTATGGCTACACCTTC.

For the CDR3, the DNA is TGTGCCAGCAGCAACAGGGCGGACACTGAAGCTTTCTTT. Amino acid sequence: CASSNRADTEAFF. The rearrangement uses TRBV5-6 and TRBJ1-1, with D maybe TRBD1 (6 bases). The CDR3 runs 13 residues. V was shortened by 4 bases and J by 3 bases, with 10 bases between the two germline ends. Germline loops: CDR1 SGHDT, CDR2 YYEEEE.